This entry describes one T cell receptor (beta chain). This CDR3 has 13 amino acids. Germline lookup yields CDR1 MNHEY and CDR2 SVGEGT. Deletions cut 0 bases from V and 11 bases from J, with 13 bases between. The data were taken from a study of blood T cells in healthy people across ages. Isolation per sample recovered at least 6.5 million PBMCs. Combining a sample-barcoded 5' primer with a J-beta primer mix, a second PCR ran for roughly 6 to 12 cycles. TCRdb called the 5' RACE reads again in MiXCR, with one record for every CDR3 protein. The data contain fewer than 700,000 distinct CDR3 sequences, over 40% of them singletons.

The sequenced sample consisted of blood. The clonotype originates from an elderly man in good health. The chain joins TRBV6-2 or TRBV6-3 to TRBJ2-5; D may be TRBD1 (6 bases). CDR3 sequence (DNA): TGTGCCAGCAGTTACTCGATCCTCAGGGGACAGTACTTC. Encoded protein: CASSYSILRGQYF.